This TCR beta chain was found in a study of T cell responses to AZD1222 COVID-19 vaccine. The CDR3 loop spans 13 amino acids. The ends were cut back, 2 bases at V and 5 bases at J, with 7 bases in the middle. Germline V lookup: CDR1 KGHSH, CDR2 LQKENI. Clones were sequenced by immunoSEQ multiplex PCR, and TCRdb holds only the in-frame ones, with some missing. The table has 180,000 or so clones, more than 80% seen once. The clonotype comes from an adult in good health. The chain links TRBV18 to TRBJ1-5; D not resolved. The sequenced sample was peripheral blood, obtained on day 0 of AZD1222 vaccination. CDR3 sequence reads: CASSPSRDQPQHF. The CDR3 DNA reads as TGTGCCAGCTCACCAAGCAGAGATCAGCCCCAGCATTTT.